This T cell receptor (beta chain) was identified during a study of blood T cell repertoires in COVID-19. The overall study: Whether acute or convalescent, the COVID-19 samples came from the United States, Italy and Spain. T cells, B-cell-depleted T cells, or PBMCs supplied cDNA or gDNA.

This CDR3 has 20 amino acids. Germline lookup yields CDR1 SNHLY and CDR2 FYNNEI. After removal of 5 bases from V and 0 bases from J, the junction contained 12 bases not matched to a gene. Clones were sequenced by immunoSEQ multiplex PCR, and TCRdb holds only the in-frame ones, with some missing. Of some 26,000 clones in the sample, approximately 90% were seen once. The chain joins TRBV2 to TRBJ1-6; 11 bases fit TRBD1. The sequenced material came from peripheral blood. The TCR originated in a human donor with active COVID-19. The donor label of this sample is uncertain. CDR3 sequence: CASSIPRGDRGSSYNSPLHF. The CDR3, as DNA: TGTGCCAGCAGTATACCCCGAGGGGACAGGGGGAGCTCCTATAATTCACCCCTCCACTTT.